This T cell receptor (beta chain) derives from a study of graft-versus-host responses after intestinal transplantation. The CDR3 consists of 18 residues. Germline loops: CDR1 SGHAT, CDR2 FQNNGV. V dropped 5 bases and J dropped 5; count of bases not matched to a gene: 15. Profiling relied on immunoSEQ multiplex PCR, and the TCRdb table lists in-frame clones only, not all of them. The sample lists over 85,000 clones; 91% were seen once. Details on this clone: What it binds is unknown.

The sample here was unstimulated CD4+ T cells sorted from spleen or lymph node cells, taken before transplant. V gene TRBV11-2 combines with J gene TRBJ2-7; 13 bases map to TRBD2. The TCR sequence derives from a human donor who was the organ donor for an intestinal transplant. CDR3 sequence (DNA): TGTGCCAGCAGCGCAGGACTAGCGGGGGCCGCCGGGCCTCACGAGCAGTACTTC. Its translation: CASSAGLAGAAGPHEQYF.